This T cell receptor (beta chain) was profiled in a study of memory CD4+ T cells and cytomegalovirus serostatus. The study's findings and limits: Suggested: most of the CMV-linked TCR signature lies in CD4+ memory cells. Each of roughly 65 CMV-associated TCRbeta sequences occurred in one to five individuals.

TCRdb's table, derived via immunoSEQ multiplex PCR, lists solely in-frame clones and lacks some. The repertoire holds over 45,000 clones, with around 82% as singletons. Trimming left V 3 bases short and J 4 bases short, with 12 bases between. This CDR3 contains 14 residues. Germline V CDR1 and CDR2: SEHNR, FQNEAQ (reference sequence). The sort gate was single viable CD3+CD4+CD8-CD45RO+ cells for memory CD4+ T cells. CMV serostatus came from serum IgG against pp150, pp28, p38, p52. Total CD4+ T cells were enriched by CD4 positive selection. With respect to this clone: As yet, its antigen is unknown.

The source of this sequence is an adult in good health and CMV-seronegative. Some clones in this sample may be carry-over from other donors' samples. V gene TRBV7-9 combines with J gene TRBJ2-5, with D possibly TRBD2 on 5 matching bases. The sequenced sample was memory CD4+ T cells from blood. The CDR3 DNA follows: TGTGCCAGCAGCTTTGAGGTGGCGGGAGAGACCCAGTACTTC. It encodes CASSFEVAGETQYF.